The clone carrying this T cell receptor beta chain was seen only a few times. Its antigen remains unknown. MiXCR was run by TCRdb on the 5' RACE reads, yielding one entry per CDR3 protein. Of about 390,000 distinct CDR3 sequences in the sample, 20% to 25% are singletons; the top ten hold about 16%. The data are from a study of CD8 T cells in ankylosing spondylitis. Findings of the study overall: Characteristic of ankylosing spondylitis blood, it appeared, was a TCR beta motif comprising several highly homologous variants. In the blood and synovial fluid of reactive arthritis, some motif variants had been previously reported.

There are 14 residues in the CDR3. The junction had 6 bases not matched to a gene; V was cut back by 4 bases and J by 7 bases. The germline V gene encodes CDR1 LNHDA and CDR2 SQIVND (reference sequence). V is TRBV19 and J is TRBJ2-1, with 8 bases aligning to TRBD1. This clonotype was obtained from a male donor with ankylosing spondylitis. The sample taken for sequencing was blood, either unsorted or a sorted T cell fraction (not recorded which). The CDR3 coding sequence is TGTGCCAGTAGTACCGGGACAGGATCGAATGAGCAGTTCTTC. This gives the protein CASSTGTGSNEQFF.